This T cell receptor beta chain was recovered during a study of blood T cell repertoires in COVID-19. Study overall: From the United States, Italy and Spain came samples of acute and convalescent COVID-19. Nucleic acid was either cDNA or gDNA, and it came from T cells, B-cell-depleted T cells, or PBMCs.

Per the authors' pipeline: Reference gene primer amplification yielded estimated nucleated cell counts. Sequencing was performed with immunoSEQ multiplex PCR; in TCRdb, only in-frame clones are kept and a portion is missing. V, J and clone size are taken as reported in that table, and D and trimming were inferred from the DNA itself. The sample lists roughly 70,000 clones, approximately 90% occurring once. Germline assignment: CDR1 SGDLS and CDR2 YYNGEE. CDR3 length: 18 residues. Losses at the gene ends were 1 base for V and 2 bases for J; bases not matched to a gene: 9. This receptor was identified in a man between 65 and 80 years old with active or convalescent COVID-19. The chain couples TRBV9 to TRBJ2-3; 11 nucleotides align to TRBD2. Material for sequencing was peripheral blood. This CDR3 is CASSVSSGRAKPTDTQYF. The CDR3 DNA reads TGTGCCAGCAGCGTAAGTAGCGGGAGGGCCAAACCCACAGATACGCAGTATTTT.